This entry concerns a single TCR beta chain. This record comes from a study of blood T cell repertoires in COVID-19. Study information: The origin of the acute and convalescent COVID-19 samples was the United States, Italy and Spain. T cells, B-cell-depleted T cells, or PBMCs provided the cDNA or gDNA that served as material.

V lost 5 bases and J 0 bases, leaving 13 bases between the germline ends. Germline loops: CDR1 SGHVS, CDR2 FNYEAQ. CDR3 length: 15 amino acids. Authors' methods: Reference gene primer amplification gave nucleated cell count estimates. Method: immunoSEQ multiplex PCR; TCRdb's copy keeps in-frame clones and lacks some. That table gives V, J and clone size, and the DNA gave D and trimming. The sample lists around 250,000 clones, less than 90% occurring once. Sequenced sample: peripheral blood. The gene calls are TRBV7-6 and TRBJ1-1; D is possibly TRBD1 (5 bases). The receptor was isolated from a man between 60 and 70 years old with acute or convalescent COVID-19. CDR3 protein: CASSPTTGMNTEAFF. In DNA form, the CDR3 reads TGTGCCAGCAGCCCGACCACAGGCATGAACACTGAAGCTTTCTTT.